The T cell receptor beta chain described here comes from a study of T-cell memory formation after mild COVID-19. Study details: The study found TCR clusters largely donor specific.

5'RACE with constant-segment primers yielded barcoded, UMI-tagged TCR alpha and TCR beta cDNA libraries. In TCRdb, the 5' RACE reads were re-called with MiXCR into one record per CDR3 protein. This table holds fewer than 450,000 distinct CDR3 sequences, 20% to 25% found once. Whole-study results and caveats: Contracting clones from day 15 to 85 showed balanced CD4/CD8; later expanders favored CD4+. A subset of responding clones appeared in pre-infection memory, suggesting cross-reactive memory joined.

Note on this clonotype: Its target is unknown.

The length of the CDR3 is 12 residues. Germline lookup yields CDR1 SQVTM and CDR2 ANQGSEA. V was clipped by 5 bases and J by 2 bases, with 9 bases between them. The gene calls are TRBV29-1 and TRBJ1-1; D perhaps matches TRBD1 (5 bases). Sequencing input: PBMCs or a T cell subset sorted from them (not recorded which). The sequence was collected from an adult woman who had mild COVID-19 (a few samples of this study predate the infection). Cell type and time point are not known. The CDR3 sequence: CSVYRDNTEAFF. In DNA, the CDR3 is TGCAGCGTTTACCGGGACAACACTGAAGCTTTCTTT.